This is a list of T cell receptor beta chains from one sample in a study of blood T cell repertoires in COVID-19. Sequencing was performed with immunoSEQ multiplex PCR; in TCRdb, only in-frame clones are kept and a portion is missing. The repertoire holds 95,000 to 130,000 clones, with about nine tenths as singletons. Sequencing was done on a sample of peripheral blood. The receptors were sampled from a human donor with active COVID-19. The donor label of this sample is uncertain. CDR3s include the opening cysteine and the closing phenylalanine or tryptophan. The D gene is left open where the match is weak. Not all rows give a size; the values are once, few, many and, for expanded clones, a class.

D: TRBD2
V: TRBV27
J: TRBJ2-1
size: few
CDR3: CASSGLAGGLGEQFF
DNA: TGTGCCAGCAGCGGACTAGCGGGGGGGCTGGGGGAGCAGTTCTTC

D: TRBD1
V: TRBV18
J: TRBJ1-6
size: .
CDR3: CASSLSRDRGNNSPLHF
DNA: TGTGCCAGCTCACTATCAAGGGACAGGGGGAATAATTCACCCCTCCACTTT

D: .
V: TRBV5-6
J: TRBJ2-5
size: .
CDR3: CASSFRALETQYF
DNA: TGTGCCAGCAGCTTTAGAGCTTTAGAGACCCAGTACTTC

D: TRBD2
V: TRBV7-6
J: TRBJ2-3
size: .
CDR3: CASSLLAGGSTDTQYF
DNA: TGTGCCAGCAGCTTATTGGCGGGGGGTAGCACAGATACGCAGTATTTT

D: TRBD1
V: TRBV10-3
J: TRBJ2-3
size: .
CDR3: CAISERQGASTDTQYF
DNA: TGTGCCATCAGTGAAAGACAGGGGGCCTCCACAGATACGCAGTATTTT

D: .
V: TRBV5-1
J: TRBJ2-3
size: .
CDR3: CASSLAGNTDTQYF
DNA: TGCGCCAGCAGCTTGGCCGGGAACACAGATACGCAGTATTTT

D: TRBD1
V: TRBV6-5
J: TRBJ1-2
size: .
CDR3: CASTPDRGRGGYTF
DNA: TGTGCCAGCACCCCTGACAGGGGGCGGGGTGGCTACACCTTC

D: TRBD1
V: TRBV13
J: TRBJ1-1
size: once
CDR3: CASRYYAPTGGLAEAFF
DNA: TGTGCCAGCAGGTATTATGCCCCGACAGGGGGCCTCGCTGAAGCTTTCTTT

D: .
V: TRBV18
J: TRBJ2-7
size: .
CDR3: CASSPGTSSSYEQYF
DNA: TGTGCCAGCTCACCAGGGACTTCTAGCTCCTACGAGCAGTACTTC

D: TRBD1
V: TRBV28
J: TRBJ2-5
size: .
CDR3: CASSTGQPYQETQYF
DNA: TGTGCCAGCAGTACGGGACAGCCTTACCAAGAGACCCAGTACTTC

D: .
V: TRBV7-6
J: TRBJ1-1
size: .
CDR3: CASSLASWGGGKNTEAFF
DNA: TGTGCCAGCAGCTTAGCGTCGTGGGGCGGGGGAAAGAACACTGAAGCTTTCTTT

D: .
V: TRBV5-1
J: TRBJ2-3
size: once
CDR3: CASSLWQGTDTQYF
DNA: TGCGCCAGCAGCTTGTGGCAGGGCACAGATACGCAGTATTTT

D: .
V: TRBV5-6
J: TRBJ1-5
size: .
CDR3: CASSVAAGNQPQHF
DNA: TGTGCCAGCAGCGTGGCGGCGGGGAATCAGCCCCAGCATTTT

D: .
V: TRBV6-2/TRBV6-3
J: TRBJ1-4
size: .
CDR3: CASSPPGTEVWEVPEKLFF
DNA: TGTGCCAGCAGTCCGCCCGGGACGGAGGTTTGGGAGGTCCCTGAAAAACTGTTTTTT

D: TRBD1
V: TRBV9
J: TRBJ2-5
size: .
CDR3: CASSVVAGGETQYF
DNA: TGTGCCAGCAGCGTAGTGGCAGGGGGAGAGACCCAGTACTTC

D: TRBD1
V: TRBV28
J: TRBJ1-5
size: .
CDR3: CASSSHEKTGPNQPQHF
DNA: TGTGCCAGCAGTTCCCACGAGAAGACAGGGCCCAATCAGCCCCAGCATTTT

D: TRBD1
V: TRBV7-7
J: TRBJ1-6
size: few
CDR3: CASSLGTGANSPLHF
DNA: TGTGCCAGCAGCTTGGGGACAGGGGCTAATTCACCCCTCCACTTT

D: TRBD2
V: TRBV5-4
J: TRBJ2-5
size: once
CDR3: CASSLIAGGQETQYF
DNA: TGTGCCAGCAGCTTGATCGCGGGGGGCCAAGAGACCCAGTACTTC

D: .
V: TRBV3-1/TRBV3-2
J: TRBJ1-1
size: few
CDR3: CASSQAHREAFF
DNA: TGTGCCAGCAGCCAAGCCCACAGGGAAGCTTTCTTT

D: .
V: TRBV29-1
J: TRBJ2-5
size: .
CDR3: CSVDEGQLGTQYF
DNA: TGCAGCGTTGACGAGGGCCAACTGGGGACCCAGTACTTC

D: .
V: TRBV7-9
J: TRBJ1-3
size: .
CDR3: CASSRAQSSGNTIYF
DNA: TGTGCCAGCAGCCGAGCACAGAGCTCTGGAAACACCATATATTTT

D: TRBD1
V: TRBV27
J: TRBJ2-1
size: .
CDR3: CASTWTGNRVREQFF
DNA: TGTGCCAGCACCTGGACAGGGAATAGGGTCAGGGAGCAGTTCTTC

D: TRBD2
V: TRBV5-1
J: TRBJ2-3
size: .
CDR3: CASSKELAGGTDTQYF
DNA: TGCGCCAGCAGCAAGGAACTAGCGGGGGGGACAGATACGCAGTATTTT

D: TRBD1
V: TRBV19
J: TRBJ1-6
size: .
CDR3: CASSIDGQVSSPLHF
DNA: TGTGCCAGTAGTATAGATGGACAGGTTTCTTCACCCCTCCACTTT

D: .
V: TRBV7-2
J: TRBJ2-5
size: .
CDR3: CASSLGSSGQETQYF
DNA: TGTGCCAGCAGCTTAGGGTCAAGCGGGCAAGAGACCCAGTACTTC

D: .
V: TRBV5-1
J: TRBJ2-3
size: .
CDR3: CASSRQPSTDTQYF
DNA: TGCGCCAGCAGCCGACAGCCAAGCACAGATACGCAGTATTTT

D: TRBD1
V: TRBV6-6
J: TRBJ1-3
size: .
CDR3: CASSLDRAGNTIYF
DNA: TGTGCCAGCAGCCTTGACAGGGCTGGAAACACCATATATTTT

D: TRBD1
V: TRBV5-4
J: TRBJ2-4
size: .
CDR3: CASSLGGQGARNIQYF
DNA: TGTGCCAGCAGCTTGGGTGGGCAGGGGGCTAGGAACATTCAGTACTTC

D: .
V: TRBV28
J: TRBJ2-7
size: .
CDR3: CASSSYGGAHSYEQYF
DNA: TGTGCCAGCAGTTCCTATGGCGGGGCTCACTCCTACGAGCAGTACTTC

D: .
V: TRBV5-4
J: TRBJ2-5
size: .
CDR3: CASSLFGQGETQYF
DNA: TGTGCCAGCAGCTTGTTTGGACAAGGGGAGACCCAGTACTTC

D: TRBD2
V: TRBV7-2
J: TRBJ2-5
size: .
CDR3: CASSRSGGAEKTQYF
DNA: TGTGCCAGCAGTAGGAGCGGGGGGGCCGAGAAGACCCAGTACTTC

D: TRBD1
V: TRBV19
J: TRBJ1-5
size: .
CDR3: CASSRGTGVYSNQPQHF
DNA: TGTGCCAGTAGCCGCGGGACAGGGGTTTATAGCAATCAGCCCCAGCATTTT

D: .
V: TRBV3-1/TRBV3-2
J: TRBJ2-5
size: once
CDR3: CASSQDRGNLPETQYF
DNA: TGTGCCAGCAGCCAAGATCGGGGAAACCTCCCGGAGACCCAGTACTTC

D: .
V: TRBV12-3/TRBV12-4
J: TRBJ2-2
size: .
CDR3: CASSLRPGELFF
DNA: TGTGCCAGCAGTTTACGTCCCGGGGAGCTGTTTTTT

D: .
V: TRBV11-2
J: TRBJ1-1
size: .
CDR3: CASSFWGGNTEAFF
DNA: TGTGCCAGCAGCTTTTGGGGGGGAAACACTGAAGCTTTCTTT

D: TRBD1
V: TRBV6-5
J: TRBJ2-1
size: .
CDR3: CASSLSGTGISGEQFF
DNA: TGTGCCAGCAGTTTATCCGGGACAGGGATTTCGGGTGAGCAGTTCTTC

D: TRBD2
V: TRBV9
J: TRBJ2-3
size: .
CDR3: CASSEGLADTDTQYF
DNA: TGTGCCAGCAGCGAGGGACTAGCGGACACAGATACGCAGTATTTT

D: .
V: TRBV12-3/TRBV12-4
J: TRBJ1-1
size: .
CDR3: CASSIPGNTEAFF
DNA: TGTGCCAGCAGTATACCGGGGAACACTGAAGCTTTCTTT

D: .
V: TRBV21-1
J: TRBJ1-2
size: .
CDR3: CASSKEFVYGYGYTF
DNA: TGTGCCAGCAGCAAAGAGTTTGTATACGGCTATGGCTACACCTTC

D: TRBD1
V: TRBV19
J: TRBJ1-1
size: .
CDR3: CASSIDRQGALNTEAFF
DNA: TGTGCCAGTAGTATAGATCGACAGGGGGCATTGAACACTGAAGCTTTCTTT

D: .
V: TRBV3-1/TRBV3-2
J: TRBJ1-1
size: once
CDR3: CASRPQGQNTEAFF
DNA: TGTGCCAGCAGACCTCAGGGGCAAAACACTGAAGCTTTCTTT